The T cell receptor beta chain under discussion was sequenced for a study of T cells after yellow fever vaccination. Broader study findings: Most clones from primary vaccination were detected again post-booster (roughly 96% CD4, 88% CD8).

On this clonotype itself: Antigen specificity is unknown.

CDR3 length: 13 residues. V lost 6 bases and J lost 3, with 12 bases in between. One entry per CDR3 protein, called by TCRdb with MiXCR from the 5' RACE reads. The sample lists around 310,000 distinct CDR3 sequences, 4% seen once, with roughly a quarter in the top ten. The sequences come from PBMCs, collected 5 days after the yellow fever booster vaccination. This sequence originates from a man aged 18 to 29 who received the YFV17D yellow fever vaccine. The rearrangement joins TRBV12-3 or TRBV12-4 to TRBJ2-7; perhaps TRBD2 as D (5 bases). The CDR3 loop is CASRIGGNYEQYF. Here the CDR3 DNA reads TGTGCCAGCAGGATAGGAGGTAACTACGAGCAGTACTTC.